This T cell receptor (beta chain) originates from a study of T cell changes during pregnancy in multiple sclerosis. Assay used: immunoSEQ multiplex PCR; TCRdb lists only in-frame clones, some missing. In the table there are approximately 44,000 clones, about 93% of which are singletons. CDR1 and CDR2 (germline): SGHTA, FQGTGA. The CDR3 covers 15 residues. V gave up 6 bases and J gave up 2 bases; unmatched junction bases: 8. This chain uses TRBV7-3 with TRBJ2-5, with TRBD1 matching over 8 bases. This TCR came from a female donor with multiple sclerosis, enrolled in a pregnancy study. The material was CD4+ T cells from peripheral blood mononuclear cells, obtained before pregnancy. Here the CDR3 reads CASRLGTGPQETQYF. CDR3 DNA: TGTGCCAGCAGACTAGGGACAGGCCCACAAGAGACCCAGTACTTC.